The 21 T cell receptor beta chains below were found in one sample sequenced in a study of shared clonotypes between healthy human individuals. Assay used: immunoSEQ multiplex PCR; TCRdb lists only in-frame clones, some missing. The sample has roughly 770,000 clones, around 96% seen once. Positive CCR7 selection of CD45RO-negative cells yielded the naive CD8 cells, and terminally differentiated effector memory CD45RA+ cells were excluded. Sequencing input: naive CD8+ T cells sorted from blood. These receptors were obtained from a young man in good health.

The J gene is TRBJ1-4, the V gene TRBV11-3, with 9 positions matching TRBD1. The J segment lost 8 bases and the V segment lost 6 bases, leaving 10 bases of the junction unmatched. The CDR3 loop spans 15 amino acids. The germline V gene has CDR1 SGHNT and CDR2 YENEEA. Here the CDR3 reads CASSTTDRGEEKLFF. CDR3 bases: TGTGCCAGCAGTACAACCGACAGGGGGGAGGAAAAACTGTTTTTT.

This chain links TRBV21-1 with TRBJ1-1. TRBV21-1 constitutes a pseudogene. CDR3 size: 12 residues. The CDR3 region has the DNA TGTGCCAGCAGCAAATGGGGAGCGGAAGCTTTCTTT. It translates to CASSKWGAEAFF.

V gene TRBV27 combines with J gene TRBJ2-2; 7 positions agree with TRBD1. J was trimmed by 5 bases and V by 2 bases; bases with no gene match: 11. Germline V lookup: CDR1 MNHEY, CDR2 SMNVEV (reference sequence). CDR3 size: 17 residues. CDR3 sequence: CASSLRPGQPRTGELFF. In nucleotides, the CDR3 is TGTGCCAGCAGTTTACGACCGGGACAGCCCCGGACCGGGGAGCTGTTTTTT.

This clone came up once. The rearrangement joins TRBV7-2 to TRBJ1-5, with 7 nucleotides matching TRBD1. J lost 0 bases, V lost 3 bases, and 8 bases had no gene match. The CDR3 contains 17 residues. Germline CDR1 reads SGHTA; CDR2 reads FQGNSA. CDR3 amino acids: CASSFGPGGISNQPQHF. The CDR3, as DNA: TGTGCCAGCAGCTTCGGTCCAGGGGGTATTAGCAATCAGCCCCAGCATTTT.

J is TRBJ2-1 and V is TRBV29-1, with TRBD2 identical over 10 bases. V shed 1 base, J shed 9 bases, and the junction held 12 bases outside the gene matches. Germline V gene data show CDR1 as SQVTM and CDR2 as ANQGSEA. The CDR3 contains 16 residues. The CDR3 loop reads CSVEVASGSFIGEQFF. In DNA, the CDR3 is TGCAGCGTTGAAGTCGCTAGCGGGAGTTTTATCGGTGAGCAGTTCTTC.

This chain uses TRBV11-3 with TRBJ2-3; TRBD1 agrees at 10 bases. Germline V CDR1 and CDR2: SGHNT, YENEEA. CDR3 length: 15 residues. V lost 5 bases and J lost 4; bases outside the gene matches: 6. DNA for the CDR3: TGTGCCAGCAGCGCAGCCGGGACAGGGGCAGATACGCAGTATTTT. This translates into CASSAAGTGADTQYF.

This clone was recorded only once. The rearrangement links TRBV29-1 to TRBJ2-1, with 7 bases fitting TRBD2. Per the germline V gene, CDR1 is SQVTM and CDR2 is ANQGSEA. Trimming took 4 bases from V and 0 from J; bases not matched to a gene: 6. There are 15 residues in the CDR3. The CDR3 DNA follows: TGCAGCGTTGTAGGGGCGGGAGCCTCCTACAATGAGCAGTTCTTC. Its protein product is CSVVGAGASYNEQFF.

V usage is TRBV7-9 and J usage is TRBJ2-3; 8 positions match TRBD2. The length of the CDR3 is 15 residues. Germline V gives CDR1 SEHNR, CDR2 FQNEAQ (reference sequence). V lost 3 bases and J lost 7; bases outside the gene matches: 9. CDR3 in amino acids: CASSFERERGYTQYF. The CDR3 DNA follows: TGTGCCAGCAGCTTCGAGCGGGAGCGGGGATATACGCAGTATTTT.

The chain links TRBV11-2 to TRBJ2-7; 8 nucleotides agree with TRBD2. After removal of 2 bases from V and 2 bases from J, the junction contained 5 bases not matched to a gene. This CDR3 is 15 amino acids long. Germline lookup yields CDR1 SGHAT and CDR2 FQNNGV. The CDR3 here is CASSLYSGKAYEQYF. CDR3 in DNA: TGTGCCAGCAGCTTATATAGCGGGAAAGCCTACGAGCAGTACTTC.

This rearrangement joins TRBV27 to TRBJ1-5; the D is unclear. V gave up 1 base and J gave up 5 bases, with 9 bases separating them. The germline V gene has CDR1 MNHEY and CDR2 SMNVEV (reference sequence). The length of the CDR3 is 14 residues. The CDR3 sequence is CASSLLGPYQPQHF. DNA for the CDR3: TGTGCCAGCAGTTTATTAGGGCCTTATCAGCCCCAGCATTTT.

V usage is TRBV2 and J usage is TRBJ2-7; 11 nucleotides align to TRBD2. The ends lost 3 bases at V and 4 bases at J; junction bases unmatched: 5. The CDR3 covers 15 residues. CDR1 and CDR2 (germline): SNHLY, FYNNEI. Here the CDR3 reads CASSDSGRADYEQYF. CDR3 nucleotides: TGTGCCAGCAGTGATAGCGGGAGGGCCGATTACGAGCAGTACTTC. Drawing the rest from reference TRBV2 and TRBJ2-7, the complete variable domain is EPEVTQTPSHQVTQMGQEVILRCVPISNHLYFYWYRQILGQKVEFLVSFYNNEISEKSEIFDDQFSVERPDGSNFTLKIRSTKLEDSAMYFCASSDSGRADYEQYFGPGTRLTVT.

A word on this clone: One junction end does not reproduce the germline sequence, and a read error may be involved. This chain joins TRBV7-3 and TRBJ2-7, with 11 bases identical to TRBD2. This CDR3 is 12 amino acids long. Germline CDR1 reads SGHTA; CDR2 reads FQGTGA. The chain's CDR3 is CASSSGTSGLFF. CDR3 DNA sequence: TGTGCCAGCAGCTCCGGGACTAGCGGACTTTTCTTC.

The V and J genes are TRBV18 and TRBJ1-2; TRBD1 is a possible D gene (5 bases). The CDR3 covers 14 residues. V lost 5 bases and J lost 6, with 16 bases in between. Germline values: CDR1 KGHSH, CDR2 LQKENI. The DNA for the CDR3 is TGTGCCAGCTCAGCCTACGGGACGAATAATGGCTACACCTTC. Translated, it gives CASSAYGTNNGYTF.

The rearrangement joins TRBV29-1 to TRBJ1-4; D is unclear. This CDR3 has 18 residues. The germline V gene encodes CDR1 SQVTM and CDR2 ANQGSEA. Trimming pared 0 bases from V and 2 bases from J, leaving 19 bases between. For the CDR3, the DNA is TGCAGCGTTGAAGATCAGCGGCAGAAAGGAGTCACTAATGAAAAACTGTTTTTT. It specifies CSVEDQRQKGVTNEKLFF.

This chain links TRBV4-3 with TRBJ2-7, with unresolved D. CDR1 is LGHNA and CDR2 is YSLEER in the germline V gene. The CDR3 extends over 13 amino acids. The V and J ends lost 3 bases and 5 bases respectively, with 11 bases between them. CDR3 bases: TGCGCCAGCAGCCAGAGCCCTCGCAACGAGCAGTACTTC. Its protein product is CASSQSPRNEQYF.

V usage is TRBV6-1 and J usage is TRBJ2-3; tentative D call: TRBD2 (5 bases). The CDR3 length is 18 residues. Trimming shortened V by 2 bases and J by 1 base, and 19 bases separated the two germline ends. Per germline, CDR1 MNHNS and CDR2 SASEGT. The CDR3 sequence: CASSEYRDPAGGTDTQYF. CDR3 bases: TGTGCCAGCAGTGAATATCGGGATCCAGCCGGTGGCACAGATACGCAGTATTTT.

The rearrangement links TRBV29-1 to TRBJ1-4, with D unclear. Looked up from germline, CDR1 is SQVTM and CDR2 is ANQGSEA. Deletions cut 6 bases from V and 3 bases from J, with 14 bases between. The CDR3 is 14 amino acids. The DNA for the CDR3 is TGCAGCGTCATGAACAGTCTCGCTAATGAAAAACTGTTTTTT. Translation gives CSVMNSLANEKLFF.

The J gene is TRBJ2-1, the V gene TRBV27; a weak D match, TRBD1 (5 bases). There are 13 residues in the CDR3. Deletions cut 3 bases from V and 3 bases from J, with 6 bases between. Germline loops: CDR1 MNHEY, CDR2 SMNVEV (reference sequence). In DNA form, the CDR3 reads TGTGCCAGCAGTTTGACAGACTACAATGAGCAGTTCTTC. It yields the protein CASSLTDYNEQFF.

This chain uses TRBV6-5 with TRBJ1-2; tentative D call: TRBD1 (5 bases). This CDR3 contains 15 residues. Germline loops: CDR1 MNHEY, CDR2 SVGAGI. V was cut by 7 bases and J by 4 bases, with 19 bases left in between. CDR3 amino acids: CASKISPGTVYGYTF. DNA for the CDR3: TGTGCCAGCAAAATCTCCCCAGGGACGGTCTATGGCTACACCTTC.

The genes are TRBV7-6 and TRBJ1-1; D might be TRBD1 (5 bases). Trimming took 5 bases from V and 1 from J, leaving 14 bases between them. This CDR3 region has 15 residues. Germline assignment: CDR1 SGHVS and CDR2 FNYEAQ. DNA for the CDR3: TGTGCCAGCAGCCAACAGGCCAATCCGAACACTGAAGCTTTCTTT. Translation gives CASSQQANPNTEAFF.

The V call is TRBV27, the J call TRBJ2-1; D possibly corresponds to TRBD1 (5 bases). Germline CDR1 is MNHEY and CDR2 is SMNVEV (reference sequence). V was cut by 5 bases and J by 5 bases, with 16 bases left in between. The CDR3 covers 15 residues. CDR3 coding DNA: TGTGCCAGCAGTACAAGGGGTAACCTTAACAATGAGCAGTTCTTC. Translated: CASSTRGNLNNEQFF.